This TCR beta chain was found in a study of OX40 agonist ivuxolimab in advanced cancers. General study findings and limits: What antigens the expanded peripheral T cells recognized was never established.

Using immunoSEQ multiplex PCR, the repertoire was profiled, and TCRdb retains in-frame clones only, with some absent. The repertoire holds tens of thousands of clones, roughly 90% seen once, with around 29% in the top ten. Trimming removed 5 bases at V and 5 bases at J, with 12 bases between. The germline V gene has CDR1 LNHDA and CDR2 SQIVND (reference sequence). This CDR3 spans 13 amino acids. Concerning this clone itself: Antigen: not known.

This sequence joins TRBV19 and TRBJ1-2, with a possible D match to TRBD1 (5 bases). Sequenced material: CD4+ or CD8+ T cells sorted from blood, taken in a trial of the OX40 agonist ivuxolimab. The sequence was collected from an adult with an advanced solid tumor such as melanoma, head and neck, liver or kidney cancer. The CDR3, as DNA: TGTGCCAGTAGTGGGAGCAGGGAGTATGGCTACACCTTC. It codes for CASSGSREYGYTF.